This TCR beta chain is from a study of blood T cell repertoires in COVID-19 (dated by TCRdb to about 2020). Looking at the study overall: Samples covering the acute and convalescent phases of COVID-19 were provided by collaborators in the United States, Italy and Spain. The prospective study material was composed of cDNA or gDNA derived from T cells, B-cell-depleted T cells, or PBMCs. Subjects who had been exposed to COVID-19, were actively infected with it, or had recovered from it provided the deeply sampled blood TCRbeta repertoires that made up the dataset. A freely available public database, intended as a resource for researchers studying the immune response to SARS-CoV-2, is where the repertoires were released. The samples were drawn from the first 160 participants of the ongoing ImmuneRACE study and from 950 to 1,500 subjects provided by 6 global collaborators. A de-identified subject ID, COVID-19 status, age in years and sex were almost always included in the sample metadata. HLA class I and class II types, where available, came from metadata supplied by the sample provider rather than from assay-based typing. General findings and caveats noted by the study authors: Clinical and demographic metadata were provided uncurated, with the amount varying by source and participant.

TCRbeta CDR3 regions were amplified from genomic DNA by means of the immunoSEQ Assay, a bias-controlled multiplex PCR. The published analysis was carried out like this. The number of nucleated cells in each sample was estimated from the amplification of reference gene primers within the assay. Sequence reads were collapsed and filtered to measure the absolute abundance of every unique TCRbeta CDR3 rearrangement. Productive Simpson clonality was computed per sample as the square root of Simpson's diversity index over productive rearrangements. The clones in this table, taken by TCRdb from immuneACCESS, are in-frame only. Not every clone is retained; where verified, under half of the shortfall comes from an unresolved V gene, and the cause of the rest is unknown. V, J and clone size are taken as reported in that table, and D and trimming were inferred from the DNA itself. This sample gives about 250,000 clones in total; approximately 84% of them show up just once. The ten largest clonotypes hold about 8% of the sample.

The collaborating institutions used their own protocols to collect whole blood in K2EDTA tubes. For TCRbeta analysis, collaborator samples were shipped as frozen whole blood, as isolated PBMCs, or as DNA extracted from either sample type. Trimming removed 2 bases from V and 2 bases from J; the gene matches leave 5 bases unexplained. The germline V gene supplies CDR1 MGHRA and CDR2 YSYEKL. The CDR3, from cysteine to phenylalanine, totals 15 residues. Only CDR3 DNA is held: 45 bases, read in frame from base 1. For this clone: Its target antigen remains unknown. Base quality data are lacking; no much larger clone is found one base away.

The clonotype originates from a woman aged 80 or older with acute or convalescent COVID-19. This chain joins TRBV4-1 to TRBJ1-1; 7 bases in between match TRBD1. What was sequenced was peripheral blood. This receptor has the CDR3 CASSQIDRVNTEAFF. The DNA reads TGCGCCAGCAGCCAAATCGACAGGGTAAACACTGAAGCTTTCTTT.